The following is a TCR beta chain sequence with its context. Its antigen is not known. With survey level as its setting, the immunoSEQ assay was v3.0. The method was immunoSEQ multiplex PCR; TCRdb's version includes in-frame clones alone and lacks a portion of them. The sample includes over 25,000 clones, around 96% seen only once; the top ten take approximately 2.5%. CDR1 and CDR2 (germline): LGHNA, YNFKEQ. V lost 3 bases to trimming and J lost 4 bases, with 15 bases between them. The CDR3 covers 15 residues. The data were taken from a study of long-term antiretroviral therapy in people with HIV. The study's findings and limits: Diversity measured after ART increased yet remained under transplant donor controls. In HIV, the repertoires covered a tighter span of CDR3 lengths than in controls.

At least one PBMC sample before ART and at least two after were required. Roughly 0.9-10 million cryopreserved PBMC were held in samples before DNA extraction. The sample was unsorted PBMCs, taken around 6.6 years after starting antiretroviral therapy. The clonotype originates from a young man with HIV. The genes are TRBV4-2 and TRBJ1-1; maybe TRBD1 (5 bases). DNA for the CDR3: TGTGCCAGCAGCCACAGCAAAGGGGACGGCACTGAAGCTTTCTTT. This sequence encodes CASSHSKGDGTEAFF.